The present entry profiles one TCR beta chain with its context. Its antigen is undetermined. A second roughly 6 to 11 cycle PCR used barcoded and J-beta primers. TCRdb re-called the 5' RACE reads with MiXCR, one entry per CDR3 protein. The repertoire includes about 1.5 million distinct CDR3 sequences, around 40% of them detected once, and less than 5% sits in the top ten. The data belong to a study of blood T cells in healthy people across ages. Germline V gene data show CDR1 as MDHEN and CDR2 as SYDVKM. CDR3 length equals 16 residues. Trimming took 1 base from V and 6 from J; bases not matched to a gene: 7. Study-wide findings and caveats: Older individuals had lower TCR beta diversity per million T cells (the decline was roughly linear). The CMV status of each donor remained undetermined, and this could have confounded shifts in expanded clonotypes. The study found more naive CD4+ cells and higher diversity in long-lived than aged donors. Researchers judged that diversity estimates from one million T cells fell short of true values.

Sequenced material: blood. The J gene is TRBJ2-7, the V gene TRBV28; 12 positions agree with TRBD2. The sequence was obtained from a woman between 18 and 29 years old in good health. This chain's CDR3 is CASSLSTSGRLFEQYF. The CDR3 bases are TGTGCCAGCAGTTTATCCACTAGCGGGAGGCTTTTCGAGCAGTACTTC.